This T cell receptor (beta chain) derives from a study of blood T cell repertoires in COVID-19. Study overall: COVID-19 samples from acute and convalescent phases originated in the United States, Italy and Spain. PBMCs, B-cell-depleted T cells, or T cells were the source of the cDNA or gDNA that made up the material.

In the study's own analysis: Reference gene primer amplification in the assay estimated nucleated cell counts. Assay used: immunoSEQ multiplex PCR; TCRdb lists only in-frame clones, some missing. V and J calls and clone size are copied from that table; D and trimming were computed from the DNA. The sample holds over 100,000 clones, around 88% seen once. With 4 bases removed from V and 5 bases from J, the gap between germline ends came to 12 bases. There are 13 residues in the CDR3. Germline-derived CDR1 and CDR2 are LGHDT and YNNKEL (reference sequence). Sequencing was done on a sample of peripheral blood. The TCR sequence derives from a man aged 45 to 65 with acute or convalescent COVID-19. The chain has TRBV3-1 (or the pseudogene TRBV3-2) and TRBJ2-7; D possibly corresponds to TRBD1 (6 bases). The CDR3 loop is CASSLGQSNEQYF. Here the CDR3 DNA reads TGTGCCAGCAGCCTAGGACAGTCAAACGAGCAGTACTTC.